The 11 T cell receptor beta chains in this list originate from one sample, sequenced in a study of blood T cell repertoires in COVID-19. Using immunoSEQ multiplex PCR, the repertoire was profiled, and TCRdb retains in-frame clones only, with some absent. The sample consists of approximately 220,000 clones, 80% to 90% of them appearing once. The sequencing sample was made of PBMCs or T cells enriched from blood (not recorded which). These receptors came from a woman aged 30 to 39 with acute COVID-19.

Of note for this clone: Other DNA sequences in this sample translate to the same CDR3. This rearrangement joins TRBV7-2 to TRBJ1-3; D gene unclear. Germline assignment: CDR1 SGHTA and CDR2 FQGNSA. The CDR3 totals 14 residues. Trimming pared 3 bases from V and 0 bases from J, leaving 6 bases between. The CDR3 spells CASSLDSSGNTIYF. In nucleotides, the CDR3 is TGTGCCAGCAGCTTGGACTCCTCTGGAAACACCATATATTTT. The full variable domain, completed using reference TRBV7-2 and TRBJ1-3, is GAGVSQSPSNKVTEKGKDVELRCDPISGHTALYWYRQSLGQGLEFLIYFQGNSAPDKSGLPSDRFSAERTGGSVSTLTIQRTQQEDSAVYLCASSLDSSGNTIYFGEGSWLTVV.

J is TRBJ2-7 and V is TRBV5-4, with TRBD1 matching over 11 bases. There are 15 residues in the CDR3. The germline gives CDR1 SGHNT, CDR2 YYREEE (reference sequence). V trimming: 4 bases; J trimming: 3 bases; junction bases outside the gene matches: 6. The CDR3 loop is CASSLGTGGLYEQYF. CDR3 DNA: TGTGCCAGCAGCCTCGGGACAGGGGGTCTCTACGAGCAGTACTTC.

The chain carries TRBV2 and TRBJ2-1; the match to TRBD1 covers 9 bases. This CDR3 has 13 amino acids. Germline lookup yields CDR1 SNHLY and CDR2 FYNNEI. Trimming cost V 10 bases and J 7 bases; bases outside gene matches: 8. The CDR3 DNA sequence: TGTGCCATTGCCGGGACAGGGCGGAATGAGCAGTTCTTC. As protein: CAIAGTGRNEQFF.

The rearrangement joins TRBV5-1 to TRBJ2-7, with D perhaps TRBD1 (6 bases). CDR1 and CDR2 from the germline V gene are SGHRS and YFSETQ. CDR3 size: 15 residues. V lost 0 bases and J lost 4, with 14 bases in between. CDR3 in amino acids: CASSLAYDRKYEQYF. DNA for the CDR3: TGCGCCAGCAGCTTGGCCTATGACAGGAAATACGAGCAGTACTTC.

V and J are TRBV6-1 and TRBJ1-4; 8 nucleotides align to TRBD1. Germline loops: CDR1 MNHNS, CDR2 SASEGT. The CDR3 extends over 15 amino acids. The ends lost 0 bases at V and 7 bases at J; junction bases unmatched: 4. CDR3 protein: CASSEATGDGEKLFF. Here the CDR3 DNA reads TGTGCCAGCAGTGAAGCGACAGGGGACGGTGAAAAACTGTTTTTT.

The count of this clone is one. CDR3 sequence (DNA): TGTGCCAGCAGCGGGGGGGAATACCGAGCTTTCTTT. Translation: CASSGGEYRAFF. V is TRBV12-3 or TRBV12-4 and J is TRBJ1-1, with a possible D match to TRBD1 (5 bases). V lost 6 bases to trimming and J lost 10 bases, with 15 bases between them. The CDR3 extends over 12 amino acids.

Here the CDR3 reads CASSALRARDSYEQYF. CDR3 nucleotide sequence: TGTGCCAGCAGTGCGCTGAGGGCAAGGGATTCCTACGAGCAGTACTTC. V gene TRBV6-1 combines with J gene TRBJ2-7; D perhaps matches TRBD2 (5 bases). V lost 4 bases, J lost 1 base, and 17 bases lay in between. The CDR3 contains 16 residues. Germline loops: CDR1 MNHNS, CDR2 SASEGT.

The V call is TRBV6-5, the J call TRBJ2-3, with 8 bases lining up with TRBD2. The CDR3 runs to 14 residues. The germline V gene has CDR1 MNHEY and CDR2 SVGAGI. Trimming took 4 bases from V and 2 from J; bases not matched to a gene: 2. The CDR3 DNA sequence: TGTGCCAGCAGTTTAGCGGGACTCACAGATACGCAGTATTTT. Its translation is CASSLAGLTDTQYF.

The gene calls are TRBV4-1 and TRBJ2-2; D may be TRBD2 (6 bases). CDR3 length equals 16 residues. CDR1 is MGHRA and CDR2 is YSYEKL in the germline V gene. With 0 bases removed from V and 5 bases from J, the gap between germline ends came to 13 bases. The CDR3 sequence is CASSQDRGGATGELFF. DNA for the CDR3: TGCGCCAGCAGCCAAGATCGAGGAGGGGCGACCGGGGAGCTGTTTTTT.

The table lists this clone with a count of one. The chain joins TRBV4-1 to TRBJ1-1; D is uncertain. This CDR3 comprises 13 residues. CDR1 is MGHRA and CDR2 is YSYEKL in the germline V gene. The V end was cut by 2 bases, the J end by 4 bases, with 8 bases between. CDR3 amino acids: CASSQREGTEAFF. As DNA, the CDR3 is TGCGCCAGCAGCCAAAGAGAGGGCACTGAAGCTTTCTTT.

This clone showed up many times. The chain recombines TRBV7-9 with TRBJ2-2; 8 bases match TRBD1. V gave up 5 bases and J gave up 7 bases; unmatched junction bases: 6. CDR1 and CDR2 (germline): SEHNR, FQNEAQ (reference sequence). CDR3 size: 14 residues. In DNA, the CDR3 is TGTGCCAGCAGCCCAGGGGGCAACTACGGGGAGCTGTTTTTT. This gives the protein CASSPGGNYGELFF.